This T cell receptor beta chain is drawn from a study of cytomegalovirus exposure and HLA in healthy donors. Turning to the study itself: The Caucasian-associated ancestry cluster contained approximately 81% of the 398 genotyped donors. The study's findings and limits: Presence/absence analyses took donor sequencing depth as roughly uniform. TCR beta V segments were, for the most part, productive about 90% or about 30% of the time in an earlier analysis.

PCR used 60 Vbeta primers and 13 Jbeta primers. Clones were read by immunoSEQ multiplex PCR, and TCRdb kept only the in-frame ones, dropping some. The table includes about 130,000 clones, approximately 80% detected once. Germline V lookup: CDR1 GTSNPN, CDR2 SVGIG (reference sequence). This CDR3 has 13 amino acids. J was trimmed by 5 bases and V by 8 bases; bases with no gene match: 9. Donors had nominal health at sampling but likely had unrecorded immune exposures. As regards this clone: Its target is unknown.

Material for sequencing was PBMCs. This sequence joins TRBV30 and TRBJ1-1; 9 nucleotides align to TRBD1. This TCR came from a man aged 25 to 40 in good health and CMV-seronegative. DNA for the CDR3: TGTGCCCGTAAACAGGGGGCAAAAACTGAAGCTTTCTTT. The encoded protein is CARKQGAKTEAFF.